A single sample is the source of the 20 T cell receptor beta chains below, sequenced in a study of glioma-infiltrating T cells. The iRepertoire nested amplicon-rescue multiplex PCR amplified TCR alpha and beta CDR3s from RNA. TCRdb re-called the multiplex PCR reads through MiXCR, storing one row per CDR3 protein. Here the sample spans approximately 120,000 distinct CDR3 sequences, about 23% being singletons. The sequencing sample was made of glioma tissue, nonneoplastic brain tissue, or PBMCs (not recorded which). These receptors were collected from a human donor with low-grade glioma or glioblastoma, undergoing nonglioma brain surgery, or in good health (not recorded which).

This clonotype was found a few times. Given a much more abundant clone one base away, this may be a read error. J is TRBJ2-5 and V is TRBV25-1; either TRBD1 or TRBD2 may fit D (5 bases each). Germline V gene data show CDR1 as MGHDK and CDR2 as SYGVNS. This CDR3 has 15 amino acids. CDR3 protein: CASGDSRDAQETQYF. The CDR3 DNA is TGTGCCAGCGGTGACTCCCGGGACGCCCAAGAGACCCAGTACTTC.

Points on this clonotype: It may be a read error: a sequence one base away is much more abundant. The CDR3 sequence: CASSQGSKAFF. DNA for the CDR3: TGCGCCAGCAGCCAAGGTTCCAAAGCTTTCTTT. V is TRBV4-1 and J is TRBJ1-1; D is uncertain. Deletions cut 1 base from V and 9 bases from J, with 6 bases between. This CDR3 has 11 residues. Per germline, CDR1 MGHRA and CDR2 YSYEKL.

The chain is built from TRBV29-1 and TRBJ1-2; D perhaps matches TRBD1 (5 bases). Per the germline V gene, CDR1 is SQVTM and CDR2 is ANQGSEA. CDR3 length equals 12 residues. The V end was cut by 6 bases, the J end by 2 bases, with 10 bases between. CDR3 sequence: CSVQDTNYGYTF. In nucleotides, the CDR3 is TGCAGCGTGCAGGACACGAACTATGGCTACACCTTC.

There are many counts of this clonotype. V gene TRBV27 combines with J gene TRBJ1-1; 10 bases line up with TRBD1. CDR1 is MNHEY, CDR2 SMNVEV, per germline (reference sequence). This CDR3 comprises 14 residues. J was trimmed by 1 base and V by 7 bases; bases with no gene match: 3. This CDR3 reads CASIRTGGNTEAFF. The CDR3 bases are TGTGCCAGCATTCGGACAGGGGGGAACACTGAAGCTTTCTTT.

This clonotype was seen at least ten times. The chain links TRBV4-1 to TRBJ1-5; D perhaps matches TRBD1 (6 bases). This CDR3 region has 15 residues. Germline V gene lookup returns CDR1 MGHRA and CDR2 YSYEKL. V was shortened by 3 bases and J by 4 bases, with 13 bases between the two germline ends. CDR3 sequence (DNA): TGCGCCAGCAGCCACCCGGACAGAAGGAATCAGCCCCAGCATTTT. As protein: CASSHPDRRNQPQHF.

This clonotype was detected many times. This rearrangement joins TRBV28 to TRBJ2-3; 13 nucleotides align to TRBD2. The J segment lost 5 bases and the V segment lost 4 bases, leaving 12 bases of the junction unmatched. The CDR3 is 18 amino acids. Germline V CDR1 and CDR2: MDHEN, SYDVKM. The CDR3 sequence is CASSSYGLAGALEDTQYF. CDR3 nucleotide sequence: TGTGCCAGCAGTTCTTATGGACTAGCGGGAGCCCTGGAAGATACGCAGTATTTT.

A word on this clonotype: A junction boundary mismatches the germline segment, possibly from a read error. This chain uses TRBV5-1 with TRBJ2-3, with 11 bases lining up with TRBD2. The CDR3 spans 18 residues. From germline, CDR1 is SGHRS and CDR2 YFSETQ. The CDR3 DNA sequence: TGCGCCTGCAGAACTAATGGGGACCGACTAGCGGGGCTCTATACGCAGTATTTT. Translating it yields CACRTNGDRLAGLYTQYF.

This clonotype was picked up many times. The V gene is TRBV4-2, the J gene TRBJ2-3; 7 bases line up with TRBD2. The germline V gene has CDR1 LGHNA and CDR2 YNFKEQ. The CDR3 runs to 18 residues. Trimming took 5 bases from V and 3 from J; bases not matched to a gene: 17. CDR3 sequence (DNA): TGTGCCAGCAGCGTCAGATTACTAGCGTCCGGGAGGACAGATACGCAGTATTTT. Translating gives CASSVRLLASGRTDTQYF.

This clonotype was counted many times. This chain's CDR3 is CASRKTSGSSYNEQFF. CDR3 DNA: TGTGCCAGCAGGAAGACTAGCGGGAGCTCCTACAATGAGCAGTTCTTC. The chain links TRBV28 to TRBJ2-1, with 12 nucleotides matching TRBD2. The CDR3 sequence is 16 residues long. Germline CDR1 MDHEN, CDR2 SYDVKM. Trimming took 6 bases from V and 0 from J; bases not matched to a gene: 3.

The gene calls are TRBV7-2 and TRBJ2-1; 7 positions match TRBD1. The V gene's germline CDR1 is SGHTA and CDR2 FQGNSA. The CDR3 runs 20 residues. V shed 4 bases and J 0 bases; nucleotides not matched to a gene: 18. The CDR3 loop reads CASSSQLSNRGPSSYNEQFF. The CDR3 DNA is TGTGCCAGCAGCTCACAACTGAGCAACAGGGGCCCGAGCTCCTACAATGAGCAGTTCTTC.

Only a few counts were recorded for this clonotype. This chain uses TRBV29-1 with TRBJ1-3, with a tentative D call TRBD1 (5 bases). The ends were cut back, 7 bases at V and 3 bases at J, with 13 bases in the middle. The CDR3 is 13 residues long. Germline V gene sequence: CDR1 SQVTM, CDR2 ANQGSEA. As DNA, the CDR3 is TGCAGCGCCGTAGGGGCGGATGGAAACACCATATATTTT. Its protein product is CSAVGADGNTIYF.

This clonotype was observed many times. The chain uses TRBV4-1 and TRBJ1-5; D is uncertain. This CDR3 has 14 amino acids. V was cut by 1 base and J by 2 bases, with 6 bases left in between. Germline values: CDR1 MGHRA, CDR2 YSYEKL. The CDR3 spells CASSQGLGNQPQHF. CDR3 bases: TGCGCCAGCAGCCAAGGACTGGGCAATCAGCCCCAGCATTTT.

This clonotype was seen a handful of times. The genes are TRBV7-9 and TRBJ1-5; 10 nucleotides agree with TRBD1. The CDR3 length is 17 residues. Per the germline V gene, CDR1 is SEHNR and CDR2 is FQNEAQ (reference sequence). J was trimmed by 0 bases and V by 5 bases; bases with no gene match: 7. CDR3 DNA: TGTGCCAGCAGCGAAGACAGGGGGCTGAATAGCAATCAGCCCCAGCATTTT. This translates into CASSEDRGLNSNQPQHF.

There are many counts of this clonotype. This rearrangement joins TRBV7-2 to TRBJ1-1; possible D gene TRBD1, 6 bases. Deletions cut 6 bases from V and 0 bases from J, with 17 bases between. The CDR3 runs 16 residues. Germline V CDR1 and CDR2: SGHTA, FQGNSA. The CDR3 sequence is CASSPIPNRVNTEAFF. In DNA form, the CDR3 reads TGTGCCAGCAGTCCTATACCTAACAGGGTGAACACTGAAGCTTTCTTT.

This clonotype appeared many times. The rearrangement links TRBV7-3 to TRBJ2-2, with 7 bases lining up with TRBD2. Trimming cost V 5 bases and J 4 bases; bases outside gene matches: 10. The CDR3 loop spans 16 amino acids. The germline CDR1 and CDR2 sequences are SGHTA and FQGTGA. In nucleotides, the CDR3 is TGTGCCAGCAGCCTGGGGGGAACGGGGGGCACCGGGGAGCTGTTTTTT. Its translation: CASSLGGTGGTGELFF.

This clonotype appeared many times. The gene calls are TRBV7-2 and TRBJ2-3, with 12 bases lining up with TRBD2. Germline V lookup: CDR1 SGHTA, CDR2 FQGNSA. The ends lost 6 bases at V and 2 bases at J; junction bases unmatched: 6. CDR3 size: 16 residues. The CDR3 DNA follows: TGTGCCAGCAGTCGTGGACTAGCGGGACCCACAGATACGCAGTATTTT. Its protein product is CASSRGLAGPTDTQYF.

As for this clonotype: This sequence may be a read error, since a much larger clone differs from it by one base. J is TRBJ2-1 and V is TRBV7-2; 7 bases line up with TRBD1. There are 11 residues in the CDR3. In germline, CDR1 is SGHTA, CDR2 FQGNSA. CDR3: CASSDRERSLF. Written as DNA, the CDR3 is TGTGCCAGCAGCGACAGGGAGCGATCCCTCTTC. Supplemented by reference TRBV7-2 and TRBJ2-1, the full variable domain reads GAGVSQSPSNKVTEKGKDVELRCDPISGHTALYWYRQSLGQGLEFLIYFQGNSAPDKSGLPSDRFSAERTGGSVSTLTIQRTQQEDSAVYLCASSDRERSLFGPGTRLTVL.

There are many counts of this clonotype. The chain combines TRBV11-1 with TRBJ2-7; the D gene is possibly TRBD2 (5 bases). CDR3 length equals 12 residues. Trimming shortened V by 2 bases and J by 4 bases, and 6 bases separated the two germline ends. The germline CDR1 and CDR2 sequences are SGHAT and FQDESV (reference sequence). DNA of the CDR3: TGTGCCAGCAGCTTACCGGGATACGAGCAGTACTTC. Translated: CASSLPGYEQYF.

This clonotype was detected ten times or more. The chain couples TRBV28 to TRBJ2-1; D gene ambiguous. Germline lookup yields CDR1 MDHEN and CDR2 SYDVKM. The ends were cut back, 5 bases at V and 4 bases at J, with 6 bases in the middle. The CDR3 is made up of 12 amino acids. The CDR3 coding sequence is TGTGCCAGCAGTGGGGAATACAATGAGCAGTTCTTC. It is translated as CASSGEYNEQFF.

The sample holds many counts of this clonotype. The DNA of the CDR3 is TGCAGTGCCCGTCCAGGGAACACTGAAGCTTTCTTT. This codes for CSARPGNTEAFF. This chain connects TRBV20-1 to TRBJ1-1; D not certain. The CDR3 consists of 12 residues. From germline, CDR1 is DFQATT and CDR2 SNEGSKA (reference sequence). V gave up 6 bases and J gave up 1 base, with 9 bases separating them.